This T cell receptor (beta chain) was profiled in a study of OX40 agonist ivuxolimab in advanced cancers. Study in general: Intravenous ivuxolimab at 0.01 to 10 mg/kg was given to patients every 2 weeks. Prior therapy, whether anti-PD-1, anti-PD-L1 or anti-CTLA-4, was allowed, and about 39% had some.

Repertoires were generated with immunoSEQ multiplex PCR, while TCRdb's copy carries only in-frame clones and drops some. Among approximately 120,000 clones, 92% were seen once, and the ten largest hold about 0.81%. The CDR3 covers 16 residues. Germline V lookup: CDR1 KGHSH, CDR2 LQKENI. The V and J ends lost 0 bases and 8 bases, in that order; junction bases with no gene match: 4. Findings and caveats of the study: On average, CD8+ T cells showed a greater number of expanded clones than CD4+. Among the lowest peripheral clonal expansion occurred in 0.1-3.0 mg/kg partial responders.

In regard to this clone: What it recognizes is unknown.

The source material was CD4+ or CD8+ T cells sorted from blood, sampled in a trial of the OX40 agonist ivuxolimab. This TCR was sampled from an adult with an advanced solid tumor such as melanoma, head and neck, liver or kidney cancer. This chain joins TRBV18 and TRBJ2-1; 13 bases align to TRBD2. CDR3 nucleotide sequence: TGTGCCAGCTCACCACCGGGGACTAGCGGGATCGATGAGCAGTTCTTC. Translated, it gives CASSPPGTSGIDEQFF.